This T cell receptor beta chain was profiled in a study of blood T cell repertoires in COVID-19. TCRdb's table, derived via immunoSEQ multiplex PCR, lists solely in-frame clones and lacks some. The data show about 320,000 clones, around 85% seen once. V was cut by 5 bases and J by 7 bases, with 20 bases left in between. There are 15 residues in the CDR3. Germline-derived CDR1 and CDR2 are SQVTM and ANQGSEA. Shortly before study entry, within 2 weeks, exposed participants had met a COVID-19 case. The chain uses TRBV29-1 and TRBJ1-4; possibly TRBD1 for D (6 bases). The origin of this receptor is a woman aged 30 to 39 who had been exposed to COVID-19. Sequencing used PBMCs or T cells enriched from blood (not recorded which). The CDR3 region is CSVQFRTAGAEKLFF. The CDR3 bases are TGCAGCGTTCAGTTCCGAACGGCAGGGGCTGAAAAACTGTTTTTT.